This entry is about one T cell receptor (beta chain). This sample was taken from a study of blood T cell repertoires in COVID-19. V dropped 7 bases and J dropped 0; count of bases not matched to a gene: 6. CDR3 size: 15 residues. Germline assignment: CDR1 MNHEY and CDR2 SVGAGI. Profiled with immunoSEQ multiplex PCR; TCRdb holds only in-frame clones, not every one. The sample carries around 57,000 clones, roughly 87% recorded once. The V gene is TRBV6-5, the J gene TRBJ1-5; 7 bases align to TRBD1. The material sequenced was peripheral blood. This receptor was identified in a man in his fifties with active COVID-19. The CDR3 DNA follows: TGTGCCAGCAAAGAGGACAGGACTAGCAATCAGCCCCAGCATTTT. The encoded protein is CASKEDRTSNQPQHF.